In this sample, the clone carrying this T cell receptor beta chain turned up a few times. Its cognate antigen is unknown. This CDR3 is built from 14 residues. From germline, CDR1 is SGHTA and CDR2 FQGNSA. V dropped 6 bases and J dropped 12 bases, with 21 bases sitting between them. This sample is drawn from a study of T-cell memory formation after mild COVID-19. Study background: TCR clusters were largely donor specific. Broader study findings: Detection of some responders pre-infection suggested pre-existing cross-reactive memory T cells participated. Mainly CM and EM harbored the contracting CD4+ clones; mainly EMRA harbored the CD8+ ones.

After 5'RACE with constant-segment primers, TCR alpha and TCR beta cDNA libraries carrying sample barcodes and UMIs were obtained. MiXCR, applied by TCRdb to the 5' RACE reads, yields one record per CDR3 protein. Among about 350,000 distinct CDR3 sequences, 25% to 30% were seen once, and the ten largest hold roughly 13%. This clonotype was obtained from an adult woman who had mild COVID-19 (a few samples of this study predate the infection). Cell type and time point are not known. The sequenced material came from PBMCs or a T cell subset sorted from them (not recorded which). V is TRBV7-2 and J is TRBJ2-1; tentatively, D is TRBD2 (6 bases). For the CDR3, the DNA is TGTGCCAGCAGAAAAGGGATTAGCTCGGAGGGGCAGTTCTTC. Its translation: CASRKGISSEGQFF. The full variable domain, completed using reference TRBV7-2 and TRBJ2-1, is GAGVSQSPSNKVTEKGKDVELRCDPISGHTALYWYRQSLGQGLEFLIYFQGNSAPDKSGLPSDRFSAERTGGSVSTLTIQRTQQEDSAVYLCASRKGISSEGQFFGPGTRLTVL.